Listed below are T cell receptor beta chains from one sample, sequenced in a study of T-cell memory formation after mild COVID-19. TCRdb ran MiXCR on the 5' RACE reads and lists one entry per CDR3 protein. The table records about 410,000 distinct CDR3 sequences, less than 25% of them present only once. The sample consisted of PBMCs or a T cell subset sorted from them (not recorded which). The receptors originated from an adult woman who had mild COVID-19 (a few samples of this study predate the infection). Cell type and time point are not known. Both conserved end residues are trimmed from each CDR3. Expanded clones are given a class, and other clones once, few, many or no size at all.

>TRBV19|13|TRBJ2-5|.
ASRNQGAVWETQY
>TRBV29-1|9|TRBJ2-2|few
SVDRTGELF
>TRBV29-1|13|TRBJ2-2|.
SVESSNLNTGELF
>TRBV6-2/TRBV6-3|9|TRBJ2-1|few
ASRKVNEQF
>TRBV13|12|TRBJ2-7|few
ASSLLPGQNTAY
>TRBV29-1|12|TRBJ2-1|few
SALTGTGDNEQF
>TRBV6-1|11|TRBJ2-2|.
ASSEASTGELF
>TRBV7-8|14|TRBJ2-2|.
ASSPKRDRITGELF
>TRBV7-8|10|TRBJ2-1|few
ASSLVGREQF
>TRBV12-2|16|TRBJ2-3|once
ASRTPGQGAWSTDTQY
>TRBV7-2|13|TRBJ2-7|.
ASTPGGLAGYEQY
>TRBV19|12|TRBJ2-7|.
ASTEGGYSYEQY
>TRBV12-3/TRBV12-4|15|TRBJ2-6|.
ASSLAKGLSGANVLT
>TRBV7-9|11|TRBJ2-7|.
ASSLAGLDEQY
>TRBV7-6|12|TRBJ2-7|few
ASSRPGPFYEQY
>TRBV5-5|13|TRBJ2-3|.
ASSLDSGRADTQY
>TRBV29-1|11|TRBJ1-1|.
SVERGLNTEAF
>TRBV6-2/TRBV6-3|9|TRBJ1-1|.
ASTRRGEAF
>TRBV7-3|14|TRBJ2-1|few
ASSLTGTNRYNEQF
>TRBV20-1|11|TRBJ2-5|.
SARAGVVETQY
>TRBV2|11|TRBJ2-2|many
ASSGANTGELF
>TRBV4-1|17|TRBJ2-6|.
ASSHLPGTQFSGANVLT